This T cell receptor (beta chain) was recovered during a study of shared clonotypes between healthy human individuals. The CDR3 has 15 residues. V was trimmed by 4 bases and J by 7 bases, leaving 17 bases between them. Germline V gives CDR1 GTSNPN, CDR2 SVGIG (reference sequence). Profiling relied on immunoSEQ multiplex PCR, and the TCRdb table lists in-frame clones only, not all of them. The sample includes 2,500,000 or so clones, around 90% of them seen just once. This chain uses TRBV30 with TRBJ1-6, with D possibly matching TRBD1 (6 bases). This sequence was found in a man between 18 and 35 years old in good health. Sequencing was carried out using naive CD4+ T cells sorted from blood. Documented subset: CD45RA+ positively selected. The DNA of the CDR3 is TGTGCCTGGACTGCCACGACAGGCGGGAATTCACCCCTCCACTTT. This codes for CAWTATTGGNSPLHF.